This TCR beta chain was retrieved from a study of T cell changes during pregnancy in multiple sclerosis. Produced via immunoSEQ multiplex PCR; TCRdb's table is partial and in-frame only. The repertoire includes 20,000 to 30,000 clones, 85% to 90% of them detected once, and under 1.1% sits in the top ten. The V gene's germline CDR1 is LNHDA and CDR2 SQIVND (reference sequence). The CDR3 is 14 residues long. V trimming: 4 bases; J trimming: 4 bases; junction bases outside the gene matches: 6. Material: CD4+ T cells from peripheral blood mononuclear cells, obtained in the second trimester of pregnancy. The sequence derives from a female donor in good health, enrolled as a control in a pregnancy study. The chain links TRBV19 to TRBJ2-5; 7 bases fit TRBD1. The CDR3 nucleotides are TGTGCCAGTAGTAAAGGGACAGTTTTAGAGACCCAGTACTTC. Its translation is CASSKGTVLETQYF.